This TCR beta chain was captured in a study of blood T cell repertoires in COVID-19. Across the study: PBMCs, B-cell-depleted T cells, or T cells were the source of the cDNA or gDNA that made up the material.

This clone was detected only once. This table comes from immunoSEQ multiplex PCR, and its TCRdb copy is limited to in-frame clones, with some not included. This sample yields some 170,000 clones, of which roughly 90% are seen a single time; 1.2% belongs to the top ten. Sequences were obtained from PBMCs or T cells enriched from blood (not recorded which). The TCR was taken from a human donor with acute COVID-19. The donor label of this sample is uncertain.

Here the CDR3 DNA reads TGCGCCAGCAGCCTCTTCCGGGGGGGGCAAGGTGGCTACACCTTC. Its translation is CASSLFRGGQGGYTF. This chain connects TRBV4-3 to TRBJ1-2; D may be TRBD1 (6 bases). V was clipped by 4 bases and J by 7 bases, with 19 bases between them. Germline V lookup: CDR1 LGHNA, CDR2 YSLEER. The CDR3 is 15 residues long.